This T cell receptor (beta chain) emerged from a study of identifying expanded T cells in peripheral blood. Regarding the study as a whole: Approximately two-week clone count variance significantly increased as total template count grew. Differentially abundant clones: roughly 1.3 between replicates, just under 17 at roughly 13 days, around 19 at four.

In the case of this clone: Its matching antigen is unknown.

No infections or other immune events were documented during collection. Sequencing was performed with immunoSEQ multiplex PCR; in TCRdb, only in-frame clones are kept and a portion is missing. The sample includes approximately 58,000 clones, more than 70% of them seen just once. V shed 3 bases and J shed 6 bases, with 18 bases lying between them. The CDR3 is 16 amino acids. Germline values: CDR1 LNHDA, CDR2 SQIVND (reference sequence). This clonotype was sampled from a person aged 18-70 years in good health. Material: blood. The chain joins TRBV19 to TRBJ2-4, with TRBD1 as a possible D gene (6 bases). CDR3 protein: CASSMPGFGTLNIQYF. For the CDR3, the DNA is TGTGCCAGTAGTATGCCCGGGTTTGGGACACTAAACATTCAGTACTTC. Drawing the rest from reference TRBV19 and TRBJ2-4, the complete variable domain is DGGITQSPKYLFRKEGQNVTLSCEQNLNHDAMYWYRQDPGQGLRLIYYSQIVNDFQKGDIAEGYSVSREKKESFPLTVTSAQKNPTAFYLCASSMPGFGTLNIQYFGAGTRLSVL.